Listed below are T cell receptor beta chains from one sample, sequenced in a study of blood T cell repertoires in COVID-19. Libraries were prepared by immunoSEQ multiplex PCR; TCRdb keeps only in-frame clonotypes and omits some of them. Of about 270,000 clones in the sample, 70% to 90% were seen once. The sequenced sample consisted of peripheral blood. The origin of the receptors is a woman between 50 and 59 years old with acute or convalescent COVID-19. The CDR3 runs from the conserved cysteine through the conserved F or W. The order of the fields is CDR3 protein, CDR3 DNA, clone size, D gene, J gene, V gene. The D gene is left open where the match is weak. Not all rows give a size; the values are once, few, many and, for expanded clones, a class.

CDR3 protein: CATSRGQGRNEQFF
CDR3 DNA: TGTGCCACCAGTCGAGGACAGGGGAGAAATGAGCAGTTCTTC
clone size: -
D gene: TRBD1
J gene: TRBJ2-1
V gene: TRBV15

CDR3 protein: CASSQGSGERPGELFF
CDR3 DNA: TGCGCCAGCAGCCAAGGAAGCGGGGAGAGACCCGGGGAGCTGTTTTTT
clone size: -
D gene: TRBD2
J gene: TRBJ2-2
V gene: TRBV4-3

CDR3 protein: CASSQAGGVSGRANEQFF
CDR3 DNA: TGTGCCAGCAGCCAAGCGGGAGGGGTTAGCGGGAGGGCAAATGAGCAGTTCTTC
clone size: -
D gene: TRBD2
J gene: TRBJ2-1
V gene: TRBV4-2

CDR3 protein: CASSSGQSYNSPLHF
CDR3 DNA: TGTGCCAGCAGCTCGGGACAGTCTTATAATTCACCCCTCCACTTT
clone size: -
D gene: TRBD1
J gene: TRBJ1-6
V gene: TRBV5-4

CDR3 protein: CASTERGRPLF
CDR3 DNA: TGTGCCAGCACCGAACGCGGGAGGCCCCTCTTC
clone size: -
D gene: TRBD2
J gene: TRBJ2-1
V gene: TRBV2

CDR3 protein: CASSYSLENIQYF
CDR3 DNA: TGTGCCAGCAGTTACTCGTTAGAGAACATTCAGTACTTC
clone size: -
D gene: -
J gene: TRBJ2-4
V gene: TRBV6-5

CDR3 protein: CASRAVSYEQYF
CDR3 DNA: TGTGCCAGCAGGGCCGTTTCCTACGAGCAGTACTTC
clone size: -
D gene: -
J gene: TRBJ2-7
V gene: TRBV28

CDR3 protein: CASSEELGKSNQPQHF
CDR3 DNA: TGCGCCAGCAGTGAGGAACTAGGAAAATCTAATCAGCCCCAGCATTTT
clone size: -
D gene: -
J gene: TRBJ1-5
V gene: TRBV10-2

CDR3 protein: CASTRGQGAPGELFF
CDR3 DNA: TGCGCCAGCACTAGAGGACAGGGGGCCCCCGGGGAGCTGTTTTTT
clone size: -
D gene: TRBD1
J gene: TRBJ2-2
V gene: TRBV5-1

CDR3 protein: CASSPLGGGVAGEQAFF
CDR3 DNA: TGCGCCAGCAGCCCTCTCGGAGGGGGCGTAGCGGGGGAACAAGCTTTCTTT
clone size: once
D gene: TRBD1
J gene: TRBJ1-1
V gene: TRBV4-3

CDR3 protein: CASSTGTPSGNTIYF
CDR3 DNA: TGTGCCAGCAGCACAGGTACTCCTTCTGGAAACACCATATATTTT
clone size: -
D gene: -
J gene: TRBJ1-3
V gene: TRBV9

CDR3 protein: CASRAGFSGANVLTF
CDR3 DNA: TGTGCCAGCAGGGCAGGGTTCTCTGGGGCCAACGTCCTGACTTTC
clone size: -
D gene: -
J gene: TRBJ2-6
V gene: TRBV6-6

CDR3 protein: CASSQTGGYGYTF
CDR3 DNA: TGTGCCAGCAGTCAAACAGGCGGCTATGGCTACACCTTC
clone size: -
D gene: -
J gene: TRBJ1-2
V gene: TRBV6-5

CDR3 protein: CASSLRVVRGYEQYF
CDR3 DNA: TGTGCCAGCAGTTTAAGGGTAGTTCGGGGATACGAGCAGTACTTC
clone size: -
D gene: -
J gene: TRBJ2-7
V gene: TRBV27

CDR3 protein: CASSLQGASNEQYF
CDR3 DNA: TGTGCCAGCAGCTTACAGGGGGCGAGCAACGAGCAGTACTTC
clone size: -
D gene: TRBD1
J gene: TRBJ2-7
V gene: TRBV5-5

CDR3 protein: CATSEGNTYEQYF
CDR3 DNA: TGTGCCACCAGTGAGGGCAACACCTACGAGCAGTACTTC
clone size: -
D gene: -
J gene: TRBJ2-7
V gene: TRBV24-1

CDR3 protein: CATSDPGLIYNEQFF
CDR3 DNA: TGTGCCACCAGTGATCCGGGACTGATCTACAATGAGCAGTTCTTC
clone size: -
D gene: -
J gene: TRBJ2-1
V gene: TRBV24-1

CDR3 protein: CASSQLGGNQPQHF
CDR3 DNA: TGTGCCAGCAGCCAATTGGGAGGCAATCAGCCCCAGCATTTT
clone size: -
D gene: -
J gene: TRBJ1-5
V gene: TRBV14

CDR3 protein: CASSDRLAGLYNEQFF
CDR3 DNA: TGTGCCAGCAGCGACAGACTAGCGGGGCTTTACAATGAGCAGTTCTTC
clone size: -
D gene: TRBD2
J gene: TRBJ2-1
V gene: TRBV9

CDR3 protein: CASSAGLYNEQFF
CDR3 DNA: TGTGCCAGCAGCGCGGGACTTTACAATGAGCAGTTCTTC
clone size: once
D gene: -
J gene: TRBJ2-1
V gene: TRBV7-3

CDR3 protein: CASSQAGRANSPLHF
CDR3 DNA: TGCGCCAGCAGCCAAGCAGGCAGGGCTAATTCACCCCTCCACTTT
clone size: -
D gene: -
J gene: TRBJ1-6
V gene: TRBV4-1

CDR3 protein: CASSIRQTTEAFF
CDR3 DNA: TGTGCCAGTAGTATTCGACAAACAACTGAAGCTTTCTTT
clone size: once
D gene: -
J gene: TRBJ1-1
V gene: TRBV19

CDR3 protein: CASSPKAGGSYEQYF
CDR3 DNA: TGTGCCAGCAGCCCCAAAGCGGGAGGTTCCTACGAGCAGTACTTC
clone size: -
D gene: TRBD2
J gene: TRBJ2-7
V gene: TRBV11-2

CDR3 protein: CASSPLAGVSYNEQFF
CDR3 DNA: TGTGCCAGCAGCCCACTAGCGGGAGTATCCTACAATGAGCAGTTCTTC
clone size: -
D gene: TRBD2
J gene: TRBJ2-1
V gene: TRBV28

CDR3 protein: CASSPQIRTDTQYF
CDR3 DNA: TGTGCCAGCAGTCCCCAAATCCGCACAGATACGCAGTATTTT
clone size: -
D gene: -
J gene: TRBJ2-3
V gene: TRBV6-5

CDR3 protein: CASSGDFSYEQYF
CDR3 DNA: TGTGCCAGCAGTGGGGACTTTTCCTACGAGCAGTACTTC
clone size: -
D gene: -
J gene: TRBJ2-7
V gene: TRBV7-9

CDR3 protein: CSSSSGPGNTIYF
CDR3 DNA: TGCAGCTCTTCCTCAGGGCCAGGAAACACCATATATTTT
clone size: -
D gene: -
J gene: TRBJ1-3
V gene: TRBV29-1

CDR3 protein: CASSLGQLSGNTIYF
CDR3 DNA: TGTGCCAGCTCACTCGGACAGCTCTCTGGAAACACCATATATTTT
clone size: -
D gene: -
J gene: TRBJ1-3
V gene: TRBV18

CDR3 protein: CSASLDREDEQFF
CDR3 DNA: TGCAGTGCTAGTTTGGACAGGGAGGATGAGCAGTTCTTC
clone size: -
D gene: TRBD1
J gene: TRBJ2-1
V gene: TRBV20-1

CDR3 protein: CASSDRGRLPYEQYF
CDR3 DNA: TGTGCCAGCAGTGACAGAGGAAGGCTCCCATACGAGCAGTACTTC
clone size: -
D gene: -
J gene: TRBJ2-7
V gene: TRBV2

CDR3 protein: CATSDPGLAGSGETQYF
CDR3 DNA: TGTGCCACCAGTGACCCGGGACTAGCGGGATCAGGGGAGACCCAGTACTTC
clone size: -
D gene: TRBD2
J gene: TRBJ2-5
V gene: TRBV24-1

CDR3 protein: CASSLGAGHYEQYF
CDR3 DNA: TGTGCCAGCAGCTTAGGGGCAGGCCACTACGAGCAGTACTTC
clone size: -
D gene: -
J gene: TRBJ2-7
V gene: TRBV7-2

CDR3 protein: CATSDGLQTNEKLFF
CDR3 DNA: TGTGCCACCAGTGATGGACTGCAAACTAATGAAAAACTGTTTTTT
clone size: -
D gene: -
J gene: TRBJ1-4
V gene: TRBV24-1

CDR3 protein: CASSLRVVDEQYF
CDR3 DNA: TGTGCCAGCAGCTTACGTGTAGTGGACGAGCAGTACTTC
clone size: -
D gene: -
J gene: TRBJ2-7
V gene: TRBV7-3

CDR3 protein: CAWSRPGQVRYEQYF
CDR3 DNA: TGTGCCTGGAGTAGGCCGGGACAGGTGAGATACGAGCAGTACTTC
clone size: -
D gene: TRBD1
J gene: TRBJ2-7
V gene: TRBV30

CDR3 protein: CASSLSPTGLNTEAFF
CDR3 DNA: TGTGCCAGCAGTTTGTCCCCTACAGGTCTGAACACTGAAGCTTTCTTT
clone size: -
D gene: -
J gene: TRBJ1-1
V gene: TRBV27

CDR3 protein: CASARGRVNEQFF
CDR3 DNA: TGTGCCAGCGCTCGCGGGAGGGTCAATGAGCAGTTCTTC
clone size: -
D gene: TRBD2
J gene: TRBJ2-1
V gene: TRBV6-5

CDR3 protein: CAGEPDSGNTIYF
CDR3 DNA: TGTGCGGGAGAGCCCGACTCTGGAAACACCATATATTTT
clone size: -
D gene: -
J gene: TRBJ1-3
V gene: TRBV10-3

CDR3 protein: CASSLLLGYTF
CDR3 DNA: TGTGCCAGCAGTCTACTTCTAGGCTACACCTTC
clone size: -
D gene: -
J gene: TRBJ1-2
V gene: TRBV12-3/TRBV12-4

CDR3 protein: CASSFSGSLNGELFF
CDR3 DNA: TGTGCCAGCAGCTTTAGCGGGAGTTTGAACGGGGAGCTGTTTTTT
clone size: -
D gene: TRBD2
J gene: TRBJ2-2
V gene: TRBV7-2

CDR3 protein: CASSFRSGGSYNEQFF
CDR3 DNA: TGTGCCAGCAGCTTTCGCTCGGGAGGATCCTACAATGAGCAGTTCTTC
clone size: -
D gene: TRBD2
J gene: TRBJ2-1
V gene: TRBV5-4

CDR3 protein: CASGGSGVKRETQYF
CDR3 DNA: TGTGCCAGCGGGGGCTCCGGAGTCAAGAGAGAGACCCAGTACTTC
clone size: -
D gene: -
J gene: TRBJ2-5
V gene: TRBV2

CDR3 protein: CASRGEGSNSPLHF
CDR3 DNA: TGCGCCAGCAGAGGGGAAGGGTCGAACTCACCCCTCCACTTT
clone size: -
D gene: -
J gene: TRBJ1-6
V gene: TRBV5-1

CDR3 protein: CASSFGKDRENYGYTF
CDR3 DNA: TGTGCCAGCAGCTTTGGAAAAGACAGGGAGAACTATGGCTACACCTTC
clone size: few
D gene: -
J gene: TRBJ1-2
V gene: TRBV12-1

CDR3 protein: CASSLLARDEQYF
CDR3 DNA: TGTGCCAGCAGTTTGTTGGCTAGAGACGAGCAGTACTTC
clone size: -
D gene: -
J gene: TRBJ2-7
V gene: TRBV28

CDR3 protein: CASSPRLGLAGTDTQYF
CDR3 DNA: TGTGCCAGCAGCCCGAGGCTGGGACTAGCTGGCACAGATACGCAGTATTTT
clone size: -
D gene: TRBD2
J gene: TRBJ2-3
V gene: TRBV3-1/TRBV3-2